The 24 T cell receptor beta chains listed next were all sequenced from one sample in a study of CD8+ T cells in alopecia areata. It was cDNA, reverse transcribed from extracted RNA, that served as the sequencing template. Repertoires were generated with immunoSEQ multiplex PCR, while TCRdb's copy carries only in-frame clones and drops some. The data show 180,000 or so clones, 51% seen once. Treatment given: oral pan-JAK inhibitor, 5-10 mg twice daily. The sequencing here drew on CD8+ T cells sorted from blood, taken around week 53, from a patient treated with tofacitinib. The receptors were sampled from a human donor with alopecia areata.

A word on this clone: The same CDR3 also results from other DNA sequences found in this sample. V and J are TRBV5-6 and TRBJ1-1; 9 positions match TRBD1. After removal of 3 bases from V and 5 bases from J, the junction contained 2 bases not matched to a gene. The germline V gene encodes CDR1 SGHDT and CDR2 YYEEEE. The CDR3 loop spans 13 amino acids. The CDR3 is CASSWDRETEAFF. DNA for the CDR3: TGTGCCAGCAGCTGGGACAGGGAGACTGAAGCTTTCTTT.

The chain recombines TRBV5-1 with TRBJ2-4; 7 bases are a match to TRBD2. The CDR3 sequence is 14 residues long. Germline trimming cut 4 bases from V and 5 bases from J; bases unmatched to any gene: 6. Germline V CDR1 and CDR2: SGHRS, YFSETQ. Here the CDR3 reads CASSTGTTQNIQYF. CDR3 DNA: TGCGCCAGCAGCACCGGGACTACACAAAACATTCAGTACTTC.

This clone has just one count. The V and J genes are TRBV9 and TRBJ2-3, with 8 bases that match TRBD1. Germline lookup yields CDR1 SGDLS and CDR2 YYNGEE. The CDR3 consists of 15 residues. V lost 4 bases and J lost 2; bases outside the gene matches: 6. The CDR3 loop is CASSPGQGPTDTQYF. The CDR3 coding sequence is TGTGCCAGCAGCCCTGGACAGGGCCCCACAGATACGCAGTATTTT. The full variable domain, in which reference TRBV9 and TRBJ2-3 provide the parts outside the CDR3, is DSGVTQTPKHLITATGQRVTLRCSPRSGDLSVYWYQQSLDQGLQFLIQYYNGEERAKGNILERFSAQQFPDLHSELNLSSLELGDSALYFCASSPGQGPTDTQYFGPGTRLTVL.

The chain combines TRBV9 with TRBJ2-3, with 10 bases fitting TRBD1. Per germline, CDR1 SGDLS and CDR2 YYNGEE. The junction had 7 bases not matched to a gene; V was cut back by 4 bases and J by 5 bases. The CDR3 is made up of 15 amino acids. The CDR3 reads CASSPPTGGIDTQYF. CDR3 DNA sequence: TGTGCCAGCAGCCCACCGACAGGGGGCATAGATACGCAGTATTTT.

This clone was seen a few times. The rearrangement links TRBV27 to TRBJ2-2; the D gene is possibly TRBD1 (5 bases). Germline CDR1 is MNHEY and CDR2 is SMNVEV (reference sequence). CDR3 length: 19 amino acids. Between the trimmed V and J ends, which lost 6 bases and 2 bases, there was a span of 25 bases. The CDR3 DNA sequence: TGTGCCAGCAGCCCCTACCGATTTAGGACACTCATAAACACCGGGGAGCTGTTTTTT. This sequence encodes CASSPYRFRTLINTGELFF.

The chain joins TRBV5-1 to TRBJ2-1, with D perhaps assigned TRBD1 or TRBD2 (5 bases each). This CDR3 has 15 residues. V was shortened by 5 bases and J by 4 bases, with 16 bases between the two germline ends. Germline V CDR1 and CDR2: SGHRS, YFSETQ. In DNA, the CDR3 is TGCGCCAGCAGAATTTGGGGGACCTCATACAATGAGCAGTTCTTC. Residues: CASRIWGTSYNEQFF.

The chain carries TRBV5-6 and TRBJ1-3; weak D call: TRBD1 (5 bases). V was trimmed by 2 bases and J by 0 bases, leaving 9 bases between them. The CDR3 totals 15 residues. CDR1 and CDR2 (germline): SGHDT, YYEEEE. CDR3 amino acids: CASSLRQFSGNTIYF. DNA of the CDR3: TGTGCCAGCAGCTTAAGACAGTTCTCTGGAAACACCATATATTTT.

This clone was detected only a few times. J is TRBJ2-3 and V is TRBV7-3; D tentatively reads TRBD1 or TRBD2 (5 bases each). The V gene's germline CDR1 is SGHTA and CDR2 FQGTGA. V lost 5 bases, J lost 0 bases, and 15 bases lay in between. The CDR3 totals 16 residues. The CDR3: CASSLRAGSSTDTQYF. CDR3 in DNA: TGTGCCAGCAGCCTCAGGGCGGGTTCTAGCACAGATACGCAGTATTTT.

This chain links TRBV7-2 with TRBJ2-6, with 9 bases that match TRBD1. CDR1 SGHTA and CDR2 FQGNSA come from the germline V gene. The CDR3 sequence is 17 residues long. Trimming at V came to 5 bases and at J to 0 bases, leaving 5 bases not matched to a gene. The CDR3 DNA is TGTGCCAGCAGCCCTGGGACAGGGAACTCTGGGGCCAACGTCCTGACTTTC. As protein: CASSPGTGNSGANVLTF. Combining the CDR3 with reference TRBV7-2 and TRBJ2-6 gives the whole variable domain GAGVSQSPSNKVTEKGKDVELRCDPISGHTALYWYRQSLGQGLEFLIYFQGNSAPDKSGLPSDRFSAERTGGSVSTLTIQRTQQEDSAVYLCASSPGTGNSGANVLTFGAGSRLTVL.

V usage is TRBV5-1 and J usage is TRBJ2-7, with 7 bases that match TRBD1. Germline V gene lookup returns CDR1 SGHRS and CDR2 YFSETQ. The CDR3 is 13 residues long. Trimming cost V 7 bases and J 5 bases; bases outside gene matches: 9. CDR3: CASHSWDRNEQYF. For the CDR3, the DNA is TGCGCCAGCCACAGCTGGGACAGAAACGAGCAGTACTTC. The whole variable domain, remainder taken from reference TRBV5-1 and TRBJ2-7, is KAGVTQTPRYLIKTRGQQVTLSCSPISGHRSVSWYQQTPGQGLQFLFEYFSETQRNKGNFPGRFSGRQFSNSRSEMNVSTLELGDSALYLCASHSWDRNEQYFGPGTRLTVT.

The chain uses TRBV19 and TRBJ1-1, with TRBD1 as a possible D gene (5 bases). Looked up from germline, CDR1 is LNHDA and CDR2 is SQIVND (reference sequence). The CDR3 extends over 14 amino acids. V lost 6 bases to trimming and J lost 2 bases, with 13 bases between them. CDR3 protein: CASSEGRRNTEAFF. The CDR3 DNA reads TGTGCCAGTAGCGAGGGACGAAGAAACACTGAAGCTTTCTTT. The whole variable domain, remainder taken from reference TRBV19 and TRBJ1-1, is DGGITQSPKYLFRKEGQNVTLSCEQNLNHDAMYWYRQDPGQGLRLIYYSQIVNDFQKGDIAEGYSVSREKKESFPLTVTSAQKNPTAFYLCASSEGRRNTEAFFGQGTRLTVV.

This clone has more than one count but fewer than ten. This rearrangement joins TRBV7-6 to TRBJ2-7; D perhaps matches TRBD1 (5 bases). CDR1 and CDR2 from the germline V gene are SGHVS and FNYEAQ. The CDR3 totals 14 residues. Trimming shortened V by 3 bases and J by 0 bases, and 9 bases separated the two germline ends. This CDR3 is CASSFDSSSYEQYF. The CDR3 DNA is TGTGCCAGCAGCTTTGACAGTTCCTCCTACGAGCAGTACTTC.

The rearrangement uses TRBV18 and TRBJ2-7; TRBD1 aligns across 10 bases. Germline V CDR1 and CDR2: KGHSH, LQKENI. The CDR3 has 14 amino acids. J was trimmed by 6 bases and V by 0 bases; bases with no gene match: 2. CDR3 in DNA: TGTGCCAGCTCACCACCGAGGACAGGGGGCGAGCAGTACTTC. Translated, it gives CASSPPRTGGEQYF.

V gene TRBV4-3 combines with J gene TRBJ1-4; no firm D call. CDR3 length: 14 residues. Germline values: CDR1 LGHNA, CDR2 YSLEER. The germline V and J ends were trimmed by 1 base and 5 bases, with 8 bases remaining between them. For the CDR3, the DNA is TGCGCCAGCAGCCAAGGGCAGTTCAATGAAAAACTGTTTTTT. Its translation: CASSQGQFNEKLFF.

The CDR3 region is CASSPHGGGNQPQHF. Here the CDR3 DNA reads TGTGCCAGCAGTCCTCACGGAGGGGGCAATCAGCCCCAGCATTTT. This chain links TRBV27 with TRBJ1-5; a weak D match, TRBD1 (5 bases). The CDR3 totals 15 residues. Trimming removed 5 bases from V and 2 bases from J, with 13 bases in between. From germline, CDR1 is MNHEY and CDR2 SMNVEV (reference sequence).

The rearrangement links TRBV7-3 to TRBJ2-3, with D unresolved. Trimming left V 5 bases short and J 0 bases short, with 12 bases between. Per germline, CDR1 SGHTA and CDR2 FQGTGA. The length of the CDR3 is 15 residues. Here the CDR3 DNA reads TGTGCCAGCAGCCTCACCGTACCTAGCACAGATACGCAGTATTTT. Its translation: CASSLTVPSTDTQYF.

DNA of the CDR3: TGTGCCAGCAGTGAAGCGCAAATCTCCTACGAGCAGTACTTC. This encodes CASSEAQISYEQYF. The V and J genes are TRBV2 and TRBJ2-7; the D is unclear. The CDR3 has 14 amino acids. Germline CDR1 and CDR2: SNHLY and FYNNEI. Trimming stripped 0 bases from V and 0 bases from J, with 6 bases between.

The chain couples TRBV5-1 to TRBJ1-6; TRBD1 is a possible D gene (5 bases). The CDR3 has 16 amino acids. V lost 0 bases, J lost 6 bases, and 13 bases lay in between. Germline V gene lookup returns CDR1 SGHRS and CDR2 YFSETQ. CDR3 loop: CASSLAGTYTNSPLHF. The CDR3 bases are TGCGCCAGCAGCTTGGCCGGGACTTATACTAATTCACCCCTCCACTTT. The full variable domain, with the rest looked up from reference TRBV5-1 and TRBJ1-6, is KAGVTQTPRYLIKTRGQQVTLSCSPISGHRSVSWYQQTPGQGLQFLFEYFSETQRNKGNFPGRFSGRQFSNSRSEMNVSTLELGDSALYLCASSLAGTYTNSPLHFGNGTRLTVT.

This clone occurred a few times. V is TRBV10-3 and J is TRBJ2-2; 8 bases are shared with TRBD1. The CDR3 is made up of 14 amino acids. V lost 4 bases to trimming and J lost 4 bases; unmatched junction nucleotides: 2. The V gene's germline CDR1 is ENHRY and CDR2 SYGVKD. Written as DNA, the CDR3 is TGTGCCATCAGTGGGGACAGGTCCACCGGGGAGCTGTTTTTT. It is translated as CAISGDRSTGELFF.

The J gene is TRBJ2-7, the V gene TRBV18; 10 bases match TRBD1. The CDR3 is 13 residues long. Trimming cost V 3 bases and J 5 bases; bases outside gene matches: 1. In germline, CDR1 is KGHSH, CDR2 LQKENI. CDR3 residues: CASSPDRGDEQYF. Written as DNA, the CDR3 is TGTGCCAGCTCACCGGACAGGGGGGACGAGCAGTACTTC.

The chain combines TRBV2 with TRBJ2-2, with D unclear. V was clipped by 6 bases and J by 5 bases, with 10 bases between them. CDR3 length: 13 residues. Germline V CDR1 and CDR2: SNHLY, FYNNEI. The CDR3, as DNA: TGTGCCAGCAGGGAACAACCAACCGGGGAGCTGTTTTTT. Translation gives CASREQPTGELFF.

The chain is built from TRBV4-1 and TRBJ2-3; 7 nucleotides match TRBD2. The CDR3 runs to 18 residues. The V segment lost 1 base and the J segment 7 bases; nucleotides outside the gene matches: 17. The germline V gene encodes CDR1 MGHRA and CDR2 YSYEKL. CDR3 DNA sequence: TGCGCCAGCAGCCAAGCCTGGATCCAGCGGGGCCTAGCACATACGCAGTATTTT. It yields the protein CASSQAWIQRGLAHTQYF.

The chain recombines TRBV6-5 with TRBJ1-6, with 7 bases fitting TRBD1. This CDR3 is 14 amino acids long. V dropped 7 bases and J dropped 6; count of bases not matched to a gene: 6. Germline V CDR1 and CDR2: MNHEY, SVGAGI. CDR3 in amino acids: CASTAGQSNSPLHF. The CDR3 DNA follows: TGTGCCAGCACCGCGGGACAGTCTAATTCACCCCTCCACTTT.

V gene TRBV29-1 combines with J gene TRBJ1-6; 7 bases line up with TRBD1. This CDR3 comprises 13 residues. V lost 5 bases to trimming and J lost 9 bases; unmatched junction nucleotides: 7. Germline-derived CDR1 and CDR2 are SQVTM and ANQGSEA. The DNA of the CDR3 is TGCAGCGTTTTGACAGGGTTGGGTTCACCCCTCCACTTT. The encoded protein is CSVLTGLGSPLHF.